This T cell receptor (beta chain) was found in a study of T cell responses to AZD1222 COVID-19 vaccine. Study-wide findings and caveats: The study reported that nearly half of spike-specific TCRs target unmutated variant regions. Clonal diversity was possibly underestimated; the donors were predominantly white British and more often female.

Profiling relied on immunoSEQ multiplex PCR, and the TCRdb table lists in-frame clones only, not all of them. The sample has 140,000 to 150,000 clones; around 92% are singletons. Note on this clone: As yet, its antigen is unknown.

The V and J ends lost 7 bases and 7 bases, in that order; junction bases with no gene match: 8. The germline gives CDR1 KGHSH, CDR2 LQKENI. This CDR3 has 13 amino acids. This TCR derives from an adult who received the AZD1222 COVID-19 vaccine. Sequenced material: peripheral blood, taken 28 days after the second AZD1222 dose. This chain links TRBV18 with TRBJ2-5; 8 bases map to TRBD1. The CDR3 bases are TGTGCCAGCTTAGGGACAGGCCCCAGGACCCAGTACTTC. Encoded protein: CASLGTGPRTQYF.